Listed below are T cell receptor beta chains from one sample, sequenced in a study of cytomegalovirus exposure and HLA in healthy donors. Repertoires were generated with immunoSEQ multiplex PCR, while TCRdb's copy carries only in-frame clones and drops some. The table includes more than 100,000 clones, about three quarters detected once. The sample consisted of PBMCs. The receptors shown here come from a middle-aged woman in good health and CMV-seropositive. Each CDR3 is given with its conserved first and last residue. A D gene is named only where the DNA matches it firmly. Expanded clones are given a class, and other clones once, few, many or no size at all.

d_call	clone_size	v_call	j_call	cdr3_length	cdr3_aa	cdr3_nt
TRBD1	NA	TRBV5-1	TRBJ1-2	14	CASSQGTANYGYTF	TGCGCCAGCAGCCAGGGGACAGCTAACTATGGCTACACCTTC
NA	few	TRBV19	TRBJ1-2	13	CASSNGGDYGYTF	TGTGCCAGTAGTAACGGCGGGGACTATGGCTACACCTTC
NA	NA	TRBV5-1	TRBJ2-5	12	CASSLDLETQYF	TGCGCCAGCAGCTTGGATCTGGAGACCCAGTACTTC
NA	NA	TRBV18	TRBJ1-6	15	CASSPTAGNNSPLHF	TGTGCCAGCTCACCAACGGCAGGGAATAATTCACCCCTCCACTTT
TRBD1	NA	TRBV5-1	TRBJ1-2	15	CASSSRTGRLYGYTF	TGCGCCAGCAGCTCAAGGACAGGGCGGCTTTATGGCTACACCTTC
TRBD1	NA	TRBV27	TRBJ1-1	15	CASSSLGTGHYEAFF	TGTGCCAGCAGTTCCCTCGGGACAGGGCACTATGAAGCTTTCTTT
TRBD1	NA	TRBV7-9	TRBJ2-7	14	CASSFQTGGDEQYF	TGTGCCAGCAGCTTTCAAACAGGGGGCGACGAGCAGTACTTC
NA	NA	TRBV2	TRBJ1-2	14	CASSRGHLGWTDPF	TGTGCCAGCAGTCGAGGGCACTTAGGTTGGACAGACCCGTTC
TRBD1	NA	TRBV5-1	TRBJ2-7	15	CASSLAGIGGNEQYF	TGCGCCAGCAGCTTGGCCGGCATAGGGGGCAACGAGCAGTACTTC
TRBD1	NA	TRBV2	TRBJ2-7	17	CASSPAKGQTQDYEQYF	TGTGCCAGCAGCCCTGCCAAGGGACAGACACAGGACTACGAGCAGTACTTC
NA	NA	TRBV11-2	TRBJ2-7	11	CASSSFYEQYF	TGTGCCAGCAGCTCCTTTTACGAGCAGTACTTC